This TCR beta chain was sequenced in a study of blood T cell repertoires in COVID-19. About the study: The samples span acute and convalescent COVID-19 from the United States, Italy and Spain. T cells, B-cell-depleted T cells, or PBMCs provided the cDNA or gDNA that served as material.

The germline V gene encodes CDR1 MNHNY and CDR2 SVGAGI (reference sequence). V lost 2 bases and J lost 7, with 12 bases in between. This CDR3 is built from 15 residues. TCRdb keeps only in-frame clones here, not all; method: immunoSEQ multiplex PCR. The sample lists about 270,000 clones, about 87% seen once, with over 4% in the top ten. The receptor's source is a man aged 55 to 70 who had recovered from COVID-19. Material for sequencing was peripheral blood. The genes are TRBV6-6 and TRBJ1-6; a weak D match, TRBD1 (5 bases). CDR3 coding DNA: TGTGCCAGCAGTTACCAGGGCGCGTGGAATTCACCCCTCCACTTT. This sequence encodes CASSYQGAWNSPLHF.